This is a list of T cell receptor beta chains from one sample in a study of Ad26.COV2.S vaccination and SARS-CoV-2 variants. The protocol was immunoSEQ multiplex PCR, while the TCRdb copy is restricted to in-frame clones and leaves out a portion. The table has 360,000 or so clones, around 90% seen once. Sequences were derived from peripheral blood, sampled in a trial of Ad26.COV2.S vaccine versus placebo. These receptors came from a person aged 18-60 years who received the Ad26.COV2.S COVID-19 vaccine or a placebo. CDR3s include the opening cysteine and the closing phenylalanine or tryptophan. The D gene is left open where the match is weak. Size is stated for part of the rows, as once, few or many counts, or as a class when the clone is expanded.

few TRBD1 TRBJ1-5 TRBV27 TGTGCCAGCAGTCAGCTAAAGGGGGCTTCTAGCAATCAGCCCCAGCATTTT CASSQLKGASSNQPQHF
NA NA TRBJ1-6 TRBV7-9 TGTGCCAGCAGCAGAGGGGCACAGAGCTCCTATAATTCACCCCTCCACTTT CASSRGAQSSYNSPLHF
NA NA TRBJ2-5 TRBV5-1 TGCGCCAGCAGCTTGGGGAACAGGTACCAAGAGACCCAGTACTTC CASSLGNRYQETQYF
NA TRBD2 TRBJ2-5 TRBV11-2 TGTGCCAGCAGCTTATCGGCGGGGGCCCAGTACTTC CASSLSAGAQYF
NA TRBD1 TRBJ1-1 TRBV7-8 TGTGCCAGCAGCTTAGGGACAGGAAGCACTGAAGCTTTCTTT CASSLGTGSTEAFF
NA NA TRBJ2-1 TRBV20-1 TGCAGTGCTAGTTGGGGGGATGTCTACAATGAGCAGTTCTTC CSASWGDVYNEQFF
NA NA TRBJ1-5 TRBV19 TGTGCCAGTAGTATTTCCAGGGATCAGCCCCAGCATTTT CASSISRDQPQHF
NA NA TRBJ1-3 TRBV5-1 TGCGCCAGCAGCTTGGATGGCGACACCATATATTTT CASSLDGDTIYF
NA NA TRBJ1-5 TRBV5-1 TGCGCCAGCCCACGGCCCCAGCATTTT CASPRPQHF
NA NA TRBJ2-5 TRBV5-1 TGCGCCAGCAGCTCCTTGGAAGCTTTACGGGAGACCCAGTACTTC CASSSLEALRETQYF
NA NA TRBJ1-6 TRBV15 TGTGCCACCAGCAGAGGGGACCCAGGGAATTCACCCCTCCACTTT CATSRGDPGNSPLHF
few TRBD1 TRBJ1-5 TRBV18 TGTGCCAGCTCACCCGGACAGGGAAATGGTCAGCCCCAGCATTTT CASSPGQGNGQPQHF
NA NA TRBJ1-1 TRBV6-5 TGTGCCAGCAGTTCCCCTGGGCAGAACACTGAAGCTTTCTTT CASSSPGQNTEAFF
NA NA TRBJ2-1 TRBV25-1 TGTGCCAGCAGTGAGGGCAGGTTCTACAATGAGCAGTTCTTC CASSEGRFYNEQFF
NA NA TRBJ2-1 TRBV18 TGTGCCAGCTCACCTGCTAATGAGCAGTTCTTC CASSPANEQFF
NA NA TRBJ2-7 TRBV5-1 TGCGCCAGCAGATTGAGCGGGACAGGCCACTACGAGCAGTACTTC CASRLSGTGHYEQYF
NA TRBD2 TRBJ2-7 TRBV7-3 TGTGCCAGCAGCCCCGGCGGGGGGCCTAAGCAGTACTTC CASSPGGGPKQYF
NA NA TRBJ1-4 TRBV30 TGTGCCTGCCGGGGGGGTCTGGATGAAAAACTGTTTTTT CACRGGLDEKLFF
NA NA TRBJ2-2 TRBV24-1 TGTGCCACCAGTGATAAAAGGAACACCGGGGAGCTGTTTTTT CATSDKRNTGELFF
NA NA TRBJ1-2 TRBV6-2/TRBV6-3 TGTGCCAGCACCCCACTTGCGAACTATGGCTACACCTTC CASTPLANYGYTF
once NA TRBJ2-1 TRBV7-9 TGTGCCAGCAGCTTATCGCCGGGGGGCCTTGAGCAGTTCTTC CASSLSPGGLEQFF
NA TRBD1 TRBJ2-7 TRBV7-3 TGTGCCAGCAGCTCCATGACAGGGGGGTTCAACGAGCAGTACTTC CASSSMTGGFNEQYF
NA TRBD2 TRBJ2-6 TRBV18 TGTGCCAGCTCACTTCAAGCGGGGGACTCTGGGGCCAACGTCCTGACTTTC CASSLQAGDSGANVLTF
NA NA TRBJ1-1 TRBV7-6 TGTGCCAGCAGCTTAGGGGGCTGGGGAAGTTTGCGCACTGAAGCTTTCTTT CASSLGGWGSLRTEAFF
NA NA TRBJ2-7 TRBV7-2 TGTGCCAGCAGCTTGACCTCCTACGAGCAGTACTTC CASSLTSYEQYF
few NA TRBJ2-2 TRBV19 TGTGCCAGTAGTATCCTTATGGGAATTCACGGGGAGCTGTTTTTT CASSILMGIHGELFF
NA TRBD1 TRBJ1-2 TRBV5-5 TGTGCCAGCAGCCCGGCGATAGGACAGGACTATGGCTACACCTTC CASSPAIGQDYGYTF
NA TRBD1 TRBJ1-2 TRBV3-1/TRBV3-2 TGTGCCAGCAGCCGAGAGGGACAGTATAATGGCTACACCTTC CASSREGQYNGYTF
NA NA TRBJ2-2 TRBV10-3 TGTGCCATCAGTGATCCCTTGGTAATCGTTTCCGGGGAGCTGTTTTTT CAISDPLVIVSGELFF
NA TRBD2 TRBJ2-1 TRBV7-7 TGTGCTAGCAGCCCGGGGGGGGGAGCCTACAATGAGCAGTTCTTC CASSPGGGAYNEQFF
NA NA TRBJ1-5 TRBV6-1 TGTGCCAGCGGTGAGTGGGGAAATCAGCCCCAGCATTTT CASGEWGNQPQHF
NA NA TRBJ2-7 TRBV27 TGTGCCAGCAGTATGACAGGATACGAGCAGTACTTC CASSMTGYEQYF
NA NA TRBJ1-6 TRBV9 TGTGCCAGCAGCACCTCCCCCGATGCTGATAATTCACCCCTCCACTTT CASSTSPDADNSPLHF
NA NA TRBJ1-3 TRBV19 TGTGCCAGTAGTATCCGTGGAAACACCATATATTTT CASSIRGNTIYF
NA NA TRBJ2-5 TRBV12-5 TGTGCTAGTGGACCTACAGGGCAAGAGACCCAGTACTTC CASGPTGQETQYF
once NA TRBJ2-7 TRBV7-9 TGTGCCAGCAGCGATCGGTCCTCCTACGAGCAGTACTTC CASSDRSSYEQYF
NA NA TRBJ2-3 TRBV9 TGTGCCAGCAGCTCCGTTAGCGCAGATACGCAGTATTTT CASSSVSADTQYF
NA NA TRBJ1-5 TRBV27 TGTGCCAGCAGTGGCGTTTGGGGAGGGAATCAGCCCCAGCATTTT CASSGVWGGNQPQHF
NA TRBD2 TRBJ2-7 TRBV13 TGTGCCAGCAGCCGAAGACCGCAACTAGCGGGGGGCTCCTACGAGCAGTACTTC CASSRRPQLAGGSYEQYF
NA NA TRBJ1-3 TRBV7-9 TGTGCCAGCAGCTTCCTTGATGTAACTGGAAACACCATATATTTT CASSFLDVTGNTIYF
NA TRBD2 TRBJ2-1 TRBV13 TGTGCCAGCAGCTCAGTAGGGCTCCAAGCGGGGGGGCTAAATGAGCAGTTCTTC CASSSVGLQAGGLNEQFF
NA TRBD2 TRBJ2-7 TRBV29-1 TGCAGCGTTGAAGATCGGGCTAGCGGGGGGTCGAGCTCCTACGAGCAGTACTTC CSVEDRASGGSSSYEQYF
once TRBD1 TRBJ1-5 TRBV6-5 TGTGCCAGCGGGGACAGGGGCCATCAGCCCCAGCATTTT CASGDRGHQPQHF
few TRBD1 TRBJ1-5 TRBV6-5 TGTGCCAGCAGGAGTACAGGGGATCACCAGCCCCAGCATTTT CASRSTGDHQPQHF
NA TRBD1 TRBJ2-7 TRBV10-3 TGTGCCATCAGTGAACAGGGGAACGACGAGCAGTACTTC CAISEQGNDEQYF
once TRBD1 TRBJ1-2 TRBV6-4 TGTGCCAGCAGTGACATACCGGGACAGGGGGCGAAAGATGGCTACACCTTC CASSDIPGQGAKDGYTF
NA NA TRBJ2-1 TRBV18 TGTGCCAGCTCTCCAGGGGGGAATGAGCAGTTCTTC CASSPGGNEQFF
NA NA TRBJ2-7 TRBV9 TGTGCCAGCAGCGTAGGTGGGGGGACCTACGAGCAGTACTTC CASSVGGGTYEQYF
NA NA TRBJ1-2 TRBV10-3 TGTGCCATCAGTGAGTCCTTGCTAGCTAACTATGGCTACACCTTC CAISESLLANYGYTF
NA NA TRBJ1-2 TRBV19 TGTGCCAGTACCACACCGAGGAGGGGGTCTAACTATGGCTACACCTTC CASTTPRRGSNYGYTF
NA NA TRBJ2-2 TRBV10-3 TGTGCCATCAGGGGCACCGGGGAGCTGTTTTTT CAIRGTGELFF
NA TRBD2 TRBJ2-5 TRBV7-9 TGTGCCAGCAGATCCCTAGCGGGGAAGGACCAAGAGACCCAGTACTTC CASRSLAGKDQETQYF
NA TRBD2 TRBJ2-3 TRBV6-5 TGTGCCAGGGCCATAGCGGGGGGGACCACAGATACGCAGTATTTT CARAIAGGTTDTQYF
NA NA TRBJ2-7 TRBV6-5 TGTGCCATCACCGGGACGGGGAGATACGAGCAGTACTTC CAITGTGRYEQYF
NA NA TRBJ2-2 TRBV4-1 TGCGCCAGCAGCACCACTGGATCCGGGGAGCTGTTTTTT CASSTTGSGELFF